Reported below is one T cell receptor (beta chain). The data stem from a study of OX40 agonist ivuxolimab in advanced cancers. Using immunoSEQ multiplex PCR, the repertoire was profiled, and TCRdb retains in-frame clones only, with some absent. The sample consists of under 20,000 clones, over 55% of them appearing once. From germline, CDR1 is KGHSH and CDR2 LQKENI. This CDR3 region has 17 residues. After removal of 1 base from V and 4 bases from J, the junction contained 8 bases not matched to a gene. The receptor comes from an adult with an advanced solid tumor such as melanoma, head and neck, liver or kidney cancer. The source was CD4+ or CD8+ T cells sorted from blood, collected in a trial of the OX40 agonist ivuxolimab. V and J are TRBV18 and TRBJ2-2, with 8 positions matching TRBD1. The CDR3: CASSPLAGTGSTGELFF. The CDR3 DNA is TGTGCCAGCTCACCACTTGCCGGGACAGGAAGCACCGGGGAGCTGTTTTTT.